Listed below are T cell receptor beta chains from one sample, sequenced in a study of blood T cell repertoires in COVID-19. Only in-frame clones appear in the TCRdb table, and some are missing; sequencing was by immunoSEQ multiplex PCR. The data show roughly 76,000 clones, approximately 90% seen once. The sequencing sample was made of peripheral blood. The origin of the receptors is a woman aged 55-70 years with active COVID-19. Both conserved end residues are part of each CDR3. D genes are given only for firm matches. Not every row has a clone size; where given, it reads once, few, many or a size class.

>TRBV29-1|once|TRBJ2-1|TRBD2
CSADLTSGRGIEQFF
TGCAGCGCCGACTTGACTAGCGGGAGGGGGATTGAGCAGTTCTTC
>TRBV29-1|NA|TRBJ2-7|TRBD1
CSVEWTGREQYF
TGCAGCGTGGAATGGACAGGGAGAGAGCAGTACTTC
>TRBV3-1/TRBV3-2|NA|TRBJ2-5|NA
CASSQGNNAQETQYF
TGTGCCAGCAGCCAAGGTAATAACGCGCAAGAGACCCAGTACTTC
>TRBV12-3/TRBV12-4|NA|TRBJ1-4|NA
CASSWGQNEKLFF
TGTGCCAGCAGTTGGGGCCAAAATGAAAAACTGTTTTTT
>TRBV27|NA|TRBJ1-1|TRBD1
CASSPSVDRAAFF
TGTGCCAGCAGTCCTTCGGTGGACAGGGCAGCTTTCTTT
>TRBV9|few|TRBJ1-1|NA
CASSVAPRGNTEAFF
TGTGCCAGCAGCGTAGCCCCCCGGGGGAACACTGAAGCTTTCTTT
>TRBV18|NA|TRBJ2-5|NA
CASSASYRVYRRETQYF
TGTGCCAGCTCAGCGTCCTACCGGGTGTACCGCCGAGAGACCCAGTACTTC
>TRBV5-4|NA|TRBJ1-3|TRBD1
CASSLSTGTGGNTIYF
TGTGCCAGCAGCTTGTCAACCGGGACAGGGGGAAACACCATATATTTT
>TRBV28|NA|TRBJ2-2|TRBD1
CASSPYGTGAGELFF
TGTGCCAGCAGTCCCTATGGGACAGGGGCCGGGGAGCTGTTTTTT
>TRBV5-4|few|TRBJ2-7|NA
CASSLAGGRVAYEQYF
TGTGCCAGCAGCTTGGCTGGTGGGAGAGTAGCCTACGAGCAGTACTTC
>TRBV7-7|NA|TRBJ2-1|TRBD2
CASSLGTNNEQFF
TGTGCTAGCAGCTTAGGGACTAACAATGAGCAGTTCTTC
>TRBV27|few|TRBJ2-1|TRBD2
CASSLGGPTTEQFF
TGTGCCAGCAGTTTGGGAGGGCCTACGACTGAGCAGTTCTTC
>TRBV7-9|NA|TRBJ1-3|NA
CASSPLSGRSSGNTIYF
TGTGCCAGCAGCCCCCTTAGCGGGCGGAGCTCTGGAAACACCATATATTTT
>TRBV11-2|NA|TRBJ2-1|TRBD2
CASSSGGLGTANEQFF
TGTGCCAGCAGCTCGGGAGGACTAGGGACCGCTAATGAGCAGTTCTTC
>TRBV7-2|NA|TRBJ2-5|TRBD1
CASSLDRGLATQYF
TGTGCCAGCAGCTTAGACAGGGGGTTAGCGACCCAGTACTTC
>TRBV2|NA|TRBJ2-3|TRBD2
CASIPSGRGDTQYF
TGTGCCAGCATCCCTAGCGGGAGAGGTGATACGCAGTATTTT
>TRBV28|NA|TRBJ1-6|NA
CASRPWGVNRSPLHF
TGTGCCAGCAGGCCCTGGGGGGTGAATAGGTCACCCCTCCACTTT
>TRBV2|few|TRBJ1-3|NA
CASRPTVSGNTIYF
TGTGCCAGCAGACCCACAGTCTCTGGAAACACCATATATTTT
>TRBV2|NA|TRBJ1-4|NA
CASSSVEKLFF
TGTGCCAGCAGTTCGGTTGAAAAACTGTTTTTT
>TRBV19|few|TRBJ2-7|TRBD1
CASSKSGTGGHEQYF
TGTGCCAGTAGTAAATCCGGGACAGGGGGGCACGAGCAGTACTTC
>TRBV6-5|NA|TRBJ1-2|TRBD1
CASRPGQGSYGYTF
TGTGCCAGCAGACCTGGACAGGGGTCGTATGGCTACACCTTC
>TRBV6-5|NA|TRBJ2-5|NA
CASLLARVKETQYF
TGTGCCAGCCTCCTCGCCCGGGTTAAAGAGACCCAGTACTTC
>TRBV28|NA|TRBJ2-5|TRBD2
CASSSLIRPLAGGPGETQYF
TGTGCCAGCAGTTCCTTAATTCGCCCACTAGCGGGAGGGCCTGGAGAGACCCAGTACTTC
>TRBV7-2|NA|TRBJ1-1|NA
CASSPYRDTEAFF
TGTGCCAGCAGCCCTTACAGGGACACTGAAGCTTTCTTT
>TRBV7-7|NA|TRBJ2-5|TRBD1
CASSSQGGQGNSETQYF
TGTGCCAGCAGCTCGCAGGGGGGACAGGGCAACTCCGAGACCCAGTACTTC
>TRBV14|NA|TRBJ2-1|NA
CASSQVTGSHEQFF
TGTGCCAGCAGCCAAGTTACAGGGAGCCATGAGCAGTTCTTC
>TRBV5-1|NA|TRBJ1-1|TRBD1
CASSLGTGGIGSPEAFF
TGCGCCAGCAGCTTAGGGACAGGGGGCATAGGGTCCCCTGAAGCTTTCTTT
>TRBV21-1|NA|TRBJ1-1|NA
CASSKAFGRENTEAFF
TGTGCCAGCAGCAAAGCTTTCGGCAGGGAGAACACTGAAGCTTTCTTT
>TRBV5-4|NA|TRBJ2-7|TRBD1
CASSLGDRGMYEQYF
TGTGCCAGCAGCTTGGGGGACAGGGGGATGTACGAGCAGTACTTC
>TRBV14|NA|TRBJ1-1|NA
CAIDHETFF
TGTGCCATCGATCATGAGACTTTCTTT
>TRBV19|NA|TRBJ1-2|TRBD1
CASSLATGTAYGYTF
TGTGCCAGTAGTTTAGCCACCGGGACAGCCTATGGCTACACCTTC
>TRBV5-1|NA|TRBJ1-5|NA
CASSVGSGSNQPQHF
TGCGCCAGCAGCGTGGGTAGCGGGAGCAATCAGCCCCAGCATTTT
>TRBV24-1|NA|TRBJ2-1|TRBD2
CATAEGGPLFSSGEQFF
TGTGCCACCGCTGAGGGAGGGCCTCTTTTTTCTTCCGGAGAGCAGTTCTTC
>TRBV5-1|NA|TRBJ2-1|NA
CASSSPGEALF
TGCGCCAGCAGCTCACCAGGGGAAGCCCTCTTC
>TRBV5-6|NA|TRBJ2-7|NA
CASFGGGHHSYEQYF
TGTGCCAGCTTCGGTGGGGGACACCACTCCTACGAGCAGTACTTC
>TRBV9|NA|TRBJ2-3|TRBD2
CASGSSGSSDTQYF
TGTGCCAGCGGATCTAGCGGGAGTTCAGATACGCAGTATTTT
>TRBV19|NA|TRBJ2-5|NA
CASSILSGAGQETQYF
TGTGCCAGTAGTATCCTCAGTGGGGCGGGGCAAGAGACCCAGTACTTC
>TRBV7-9|NA|TRBJ2-3|TRBD1
CASSSPRDRAFTDTQYF
TGTGCCAGCAGCTCCCCCCGGGACAGGGCGTTCACAGATACGCAGTATTTT
>TRBV7-9|NA|TRBJ2-3|TRBD1
CASSPGQGAWGDTQYF
TGTGCCAGCAGCCCGGGACAGGGGGCTTGGGGAGATACGCAGTATTTT
>TRBV28|NA|TRBJ2-7|NA
CASTYGYEQYF
TGTGCCAGTACTTATGGCTACGAGCAGTACTTC
>TRBV28|NA|TRBJ2-7|TRBD1
CASSRPTGQGVHEQYF
TGTGCCAGCAGTCGACCCACGGGACAGGGAGTCCACGAGCAGTACTTC
>TRBV10-2|NA|TRBJ2-7|NA
CASSEHAYEQYF
TGCGCCAGCAGTGAACATGCCTACGAGCAGTACTTC
>TRBV20-1|NA|TRBJ1-2|NA
CSASIRGEVGYGYTF
TGCAGTGCTAGTATCCGGGGTGAGGTTGGGTATGGCTACACCTTC
>TRBV29-1|NA|TRBJ2-7|TRBD2
CSVDGQREGSYEQYF
TGCAGCGTTGACGGTCAGCGGGAGGGGAGCTACGAGCAGTACTTC
>TRBV5-1|NA|TRBJ1-4|NA
CASSLGGNEKLFF
TGCGCCAGCAGCTTGGGAGGGAATGAAAAACTGTTTTTT
>TRBV4-2|few|TRBJ2-7|TRBD2
CASSQTSVSYEQYF
TGTGCCAGCAGCCAGACTAGCGTCTCCTACGAGCAGTACTTC
>TRBV30|NA|TRBJ2-2|TRBD1
CAWRAGQGRTGELFF
TGTGCCTGGAGAGCCGGACAGGGGAGGACCGGGGAGCTGTTTTTT
>TRBV5-4|NA|TRBJ1-2|NA
CASSLLDLNYGYTF
TGTGCCAGCAGCTTGCTAGACCTTAACTATGGCTACACCTTC
>TRBV5-1|NA|TRBJ2-5|TRBD2
CASSAGLAGFQETQYF
TGCGCCAGCAGCGCAGGACTAGCGGGATTTCAAGAGACCCAGTACTTC
>TRBV2|NA|TRBJ2-3|NA
CASSEAPGKDTQYF
TGTGCCAGCAGTGAAGCCCCGGGGAAAGATACGCAGTATTTT
>TRBV19|NA|TRBJ1-1|TRBD1
CASSGDRGRVGTEAFF
TGTGCCAGTAGTGGCGACAGGGGGCGAGTGGGCACTGAAGCTTTCTTT
>TRBV7-2|once|TRBJ2-2|TRBD1
CASSLGTGTNTGELFF
TGTGCCAGCAGCTTAGGGACAGGGACGAACACCGGGGAGCTGTTTTTT
>TRBV4-2|NA|TRBJ2-1|TRBD2
CASSQGRTSGGGGEQFF
TGTGCCAGCAGCCAAGGCAGGACTAGCGGAGGGGGCGGTGAGCAGTTCTTC
>TRBV10-2|NA|TRBJ2-3|TRBD2
CASVSLAGAGLRTDTQYF
TGCGCCAGCGTCTCACTAGCGGGAGCGGGGTTGAGAACAGATACGCAGTATTTT
>TRBV2|NA|TRBJ2-2|TRBD2
CASMNYLAGGTGELFF
TGTGCCAGCATGAATTACCTAGCGGGAGGGACCGGGGAGCTGTTTTTT